This T cell receptor beta chain was observed in a study of blood T cell repertoires in COVID-19. Study context: Samples taken during acute and convalescent COVID-19 were collected in the United States, Italy and Spain.

The authors' processing: Reference gene primer amplification in the assay estimated nucleated cell counts. Method: immunoSEQ multiplex PCR; TCRdb's copy keeps in-frame clones and lacks some. V, J and clone size derive from that table, while D and trimming were established from the DNA sequence. The sample records 150,000 to 200,000 clones, 76% being singletons. Enrollees, about 18 to 95 years old, lived in 25 or so US areas. The receptor's source is a woman aged 45-65 years with acute COVID-19. Sequencing input: PBMCs or T cells enriched from blood (not recorded which).

The CDR3 DNA reads TGTGCCAGCAGTTACTCGGGACAGCTCTATGGCTACACCTTC. Residues: CASSYSGQLYGYTF. The V and J genes are TRBV6-5 and TRBJ1-2, with TRBD1 identical over 7 bases. Germline lookup yields CDR1 MNHEY and CDR2 SVGAGI. The CDR3 length is 14 residues. V lost 0 bases to trimming and J lost 4 bases; unmatched junction nucleotides: 2.